These 20 T cell receptor beta chains came from one sample sequenced in a study of Ad26.COV2.S vaccination and SARS-CoV-2 variants (dated by TCRdb to the early 2020s). The sample's treatment or condition label, in plain terms: about 20 received Ad26.COV2.S at low or high dose, single or two shots; a few received placebo; per-sample allocation not given. Repertoires of vaccine and placebo recipients were sequenced from samples collected on day 63 after the first injection. Library preparation used the immunoSEQ multiplex PCR assay. Drawn from immuneACCESS, this table holds only the in-frame rearrangements with V and J called that TCRdb kept. Clones are partly lost; checked studies trace under half to an unresolved V gene and leave the rest unexplained. Counted in this sample were 380,000 or so clones; about 88% of them appeared once. Around 6.1% of the sample is in the top ten clones. The source material was peripheral blood, sampled in a trial of Ad26.COV2.S vaccine versus placebo. These receptors all come from a person aged 18-60 years who received the Ad26.COV2.S COVID-19 vaccine or a placebo.

V gene TRBV18 combines with J gene TRBJ1-3; D remains unclear. The ends were cut back, 0 bases at V and 4 bases at J, with 4 bases in the middle. This CDR3 contains 13 residues. From germline, CDR1 is KGHSH and CDR2 LQKENI. The CDR3 sequence is CASSPPGGNTIYF. CDR3 coding DNA: TGTGCCAGCTCACCACCCGGGGGAAACACCATATATTTT.

The chain carries TRBV6-5 and TRBJ1-1, with 8 bases identical to TRBD1. Trimming at V came to 7 bases and at J to 1 base, leaving 8 bases not matched to a gene. There are 15 residues in the CDR3. Germline CDR1 and CDR2: MNHEY and SVGAGI. CDR3 loop: CASTPRGTGNTEAFF. CDR3 DNA: TGTGCCAGCACTCCCAGAGGGACAGGGAACACTGAAGCTTTCTTT.

The chain links TRBV28 to TRBJ1-5; tentatively, D is TRBD1 (6 bases). Trimming stripped 11 bases from V and 2 bases from J, with 10 bases between. CDR3 length equals 12 residues. CDR1 and CDR2 from the germline V gene are MDHEN and SYDVKM. The CDR3 spells CAGAGGNQPQHF. The CDR3 nucleotides read TGTGCCGGAGCAGGGGGCAATCAGCCCCAGCATTTT.

The rearrangement uses TRBV5-6 and TRBJ2-7; D might be TRBD1 (5 bases). Per the germline V gene, CDR1 is SGHDT and CDR2 is YYEEEE. CDR3 length: 14 residues. CDR3 coding DNA: TGTGTCTCCCGTGGGGCCCCCCAATCCTACGAGCAGTACTTC. Translation: CVSRGAPQSYEQYF.

The chain recombines TRBV7-3 with TRBJ2-3; 15 bases map to TRBD2. Germline V gene data show CDR1 as SGHTA and CDR2 as FQGTGA. The V gene end was trimmed by 6 bases and the J gene end by 4 bases; junction bases not matched to a gene: 2. This CDR3 has 15 amino acids. The CDR3 is CASRGLAGGPDTQYF. The CDR3 bases are TGTGCCAGCAGGGGACTAGCGGGAGGTCCAGATACGCAGTATTTT.

The chain employs TRBV2 and TRBJ1-2; D may be TRBD1 (6 bases). Trimming cost V 3 bases and J 5 bases, with 13 bases left between them. The CDR3 has 14 residues. In germline, CDR1 is SNHLY, CDR2 FYNNEI. The CDR3 coding sequence is TGTGCCAGCAGTGATCAACAGGGTAAATATGGCTACACCTTC. This gives the protein CASSDQQGKYGYTF.

The chain joins TRBV4-1 to TRBJ1-3; D is perhaps TRBD1 (6 bases). Per germline, CDR1 MGHRA and CDR2 YSYEKL. V lost 1 base and J 2 bases, leaving 9 bases between the germline ends. This CDR3 contains 15 residues. CDR3 region: CASSQAGGPGNTIYF. CDR3 DNA: TGCGCCAGCAGCCAAGCTGGGGGGCCTGGAAACACCATATATTTT.

The chain combines TRBV23-1 with TRBJ2-1; 9 bases map to TRBD2. Being an ORF, TRBV23-1 has a function that is uncertain. The length of the CDR3 is 16 residues. V lost 2 bases and J lost 2; bases outside the gene matches: 4. This chain's CDR3 is CASSQTASGAYNEQFF. The CDR3 bases are TGCGCCAGCAGTCAAACTGCTAGCGGGGCCTACAATGAGCAGTTCTTC.

This clone was recorded once. The V gene is TRBV30, the J gene TRBJ1-4, with D unresolved. V lost 7 bases and J lost 2, with 8 bases in between. Germline CDR1 reads GTSNPN; CDR2 reads SVGIG (reference sequence). This CDR3 spans 12 amino acids. The chain's CDR3 is CASTVTNEKLFF. The CDR3 DNA sequence: TGTGCCTCAACTGTGACTAATGAAAAACTGTTTTTT.

The CDR3, as DNA: TGTGCCAGTAGTCTCAATCATCAGCCCCAGCATTTT. This translates into CASSLNHQPQHF. The V and J genes are TRBV19 and TRBJ1-5; D uncertain. V lost 5 bases, J lost 5 bases, and 7 bases lay in between. This CDR3 has 12 amino acids. The V gene's germline CDR1 is LNHDA and CDR2 SQIVND (reference sequence).

The rearrangement links TRBV28 to TRBJ2-7, with 7 bases lining up with TRBD1. CDR1 is MDHEN, CDR2 SYDVKM, per germline. Trimming at V came to 6 bases and at J to 3 bases, leaving 11 bases not matched to a gene. The CDR3 has 15 amino acids. This CDR3 is CASSPVTGVHYEQYF. Here the CDR3 DNA reads TGTGCCAGCAGCCCAGTTACAGGGGTTCACTACGAGCAGTACTTC.

The chain carries TRBV7-3 and TRBJ2-5; possibly TRBD1 or TRBD2 for D (5 bases each). Germline V gene lookup returns CDR1 SGHTA and CDR2 FQGTGA. V lost 1 base, J lost 3 bases, and 18 bases lay in between. The CDR3 totals 17 residues. The CDR3: CASSLILGVGQEETQYF. The CDR3 coding sequence is TGTGCCAGCAGCTTAATACTAGGGGTCGGACAAGAAGAGACCCAGTACTTC.

The chain employs TRBV5-1 and TRBJ2-1; 12 bases agree with TRBD2. This CDR3 spans 16 amino acids. V shed 0 bases and J 8 bases; nucleotides not matched to a gene: 6. Germline V gene lookup returns CDR1 SGHRS and CDR2 YFSETQ. CDR3 in DNA: TGCGCCAGCAGCTTGGCGACTAGCGGGAGTGGCGATGAGCAGTTCTTC. Protein product: CASSLATSGSGDEQFF.

This clone was picked up one time. The chain combines TRBV4-2 with TRBJ2-5, with D maybe TRBD2 (5 bases). Trimming cost V 7 bases and J 1 base, with 10 bases left between them. CDR1 and CDR2 from the germline V gene are LGHNA and YNFKEQ. The CDR3 runs to 13 residues. The CDR3 sequence: CASTDGLQETQYF. CDR3 DNA: TGTGCCAGCACCGACGGACTCCAAGAGACCCAGTACTTC.

The chain carries TRBV7-3 and TRBJ2-3; D possibly matches TRBD1 or TRBD2 (5 bases each). Per the germline V gene, CDR1 is SGHTA and CDR2 is FQGTGA. Trimming stripped 5 bases from V and 6 bases from J, with 21 bases between. CDR3 length: 16 amino acids. The CDR3 spells CASSPSGTPGWDTQYF. For the CDR3, the DNA is TGTGCCAGCAGCCCCTCCGGGACCCCGGGGTGGGATACGCAGTATTTT.

The rearrangement joins TRBV27 to TRBJ2-3; a weak D match, TRBD1 (5 bases). The CDR3 length is 16 residues. Between the trimmed V and J ends, which lost 6 bases and 2 bases, there was a span of 18 bases. CDR1 is MNHEY, CDR2 SMNVEV, per germline (reference sequence). The CDR3 nucleotides are TGTGCCAGCAGCCCCTCCGGCAGGGCTTACACAGATACGCAGTATTTT. It yields the protein CASSPSGRAYTDTQYF.

The chain carries TRBV28 and TRBJ1-2; 8 bases are a match to TRBD1. The CDR3 has 15 amino acids. Trimming removed 5 bases from V and 8 bases from J; junction bases left unmatched: 13. Germline V gene sequence: CDR1 MDHEN, CDR2 SYDVKM. DNA for the CDR3: TGTGCCAGCAGTCCGTTAGGGACAGGACGCGGCGGCTACACCTTC. It is translated as CASSPLGTGRGGYTF.

The chain uses TRBV5-1 and TRBJ1-4, with D tentatively TRBD1 (6 bases). This CDR3 region has 16 residues. Per germline, CDR1 SGHRS and CDR2 YFSETQ. Trimming pared 4 bases from V and 4 bases from J, leaving 17 bases between. In nucleotides, the CDR3 is TGCGCCAGCAGCCCGGACAGCAGGAGGTATAATGAAAAACTGTTTTTT. Translated, it gives CASSPDSRRYNEKLFF.

This clone was detected only once. The chain has TRBV10-3 and TRBJ1-2, with D hard to call. The germline V gene encodes CDR1 ENHRY and CDR2 SYGVKD. Trimming took off 7 bases at V and 6 bases at J, with 18 bases between the two ends. The CDR3 loop spans 14 amino acids. The CDR3 loop is CAIIILRARNGYTF. As DNA, the CDR3 is TGTGCCATCATCATCCTTAGGGCGCGAAATGGCTACACCTTC.

The chain recombines TRBV6-2 or TRBV6-3 with TRBJ1-5, with D possibly being TRBD1 (5 bases). The CDR3 runs 16 residues. Trimming pared 6 bases from V and 0 bases from J, leaving 15 bases between. Germline V CDR1 and CDR2: MNHEY, SVGEGT. The CDR3 is CASSPDSDVSNQPQHF. The CDR3 DNA is TGTGCCAGCAGCCCTGACAGCGATGTTAGCAATCAGCCCCAGCATTTT.